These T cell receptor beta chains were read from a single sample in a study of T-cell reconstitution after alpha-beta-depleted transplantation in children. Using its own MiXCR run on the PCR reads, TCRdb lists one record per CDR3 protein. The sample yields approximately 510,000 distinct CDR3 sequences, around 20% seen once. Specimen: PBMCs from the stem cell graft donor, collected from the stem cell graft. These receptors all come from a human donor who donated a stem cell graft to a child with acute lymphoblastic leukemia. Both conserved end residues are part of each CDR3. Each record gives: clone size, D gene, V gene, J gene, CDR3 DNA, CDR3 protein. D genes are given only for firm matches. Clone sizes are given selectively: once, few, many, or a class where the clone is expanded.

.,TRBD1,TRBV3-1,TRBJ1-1,TGTGCCAGCGGGGACAGGGGCTGGTATTACACTGAAGCTTTCTTT,CASGDRGWYYTEAFF
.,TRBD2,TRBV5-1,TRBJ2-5,TGCGCCAGCAGCTCCCAGGGTAGCGGGAGAGTGGAGGAGACCCAGTACTTC,CASSSQGSGRVEETQYF
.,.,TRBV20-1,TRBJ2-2,TGCAGTGCTAGGGAGGGAGAATACACCGGGGAGCTGTTTTTT,CSAREGEYTGELFF
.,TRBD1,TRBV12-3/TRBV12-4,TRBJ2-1,TGTGCCAGCAGCCCGGGACAGGGCCGCTACAATGAGCAGTTCTTC,CASSPGQGRYNEQFF
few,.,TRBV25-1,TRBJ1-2,TGTGCCAGCAGTCCTTTATCGGGGGACGGCGATAACTATGGCTACACCTTC,CASSPLSGDGDNYGYTF
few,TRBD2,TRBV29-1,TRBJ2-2,TGCAGCGTTGAAGAGGCAGCGGGGGGGAACACCGGGGAGCTGTTTTTT,CSVEEAAGGNTGELFF
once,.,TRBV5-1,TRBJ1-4,TGCGGCAGCAGCTTCACGGATCCGGGAAAACTGTTTTTT,CGSSFTDPGKLFF
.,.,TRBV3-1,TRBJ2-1,TGTGCCAGCAGCCAAGATTTGCTAGCGCAATACAATGAGCAGTTCTTC,CASSQDLLAQYNEQFF
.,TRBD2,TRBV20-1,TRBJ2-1,TGCAGTGCTAGGAGCGGGAGAACCTACAATGAGCAGTTCTTC,CSARSGRTYNEQFF
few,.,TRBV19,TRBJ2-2,TGTGCCAGTAGTATGAGGGAAGGTACCGGGGAGCTGTTTTTT,CASSMREGTGELFF
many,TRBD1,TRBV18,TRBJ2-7,TGTGCCAGCTCAGACAGGGGCTACGAGCAGTACTTC,CASSDRGYEQYF
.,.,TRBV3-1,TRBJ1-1,TGTGCCAGCAGCCAAGATAACCTAGGGCTTTCCTCTGAAGCTTTCTTT,CASSQDNLGLSSEAFF
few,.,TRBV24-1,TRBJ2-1,TGTGCCACCAGTGAGACGGACCTACAACGGGGTGAGCAGTTCTTC,CATSETDLQRGEQFF
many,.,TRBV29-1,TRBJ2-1,TGCAGCGCACTGAGGTCCTACAATGAGCAGTTCTTC,CSALRSYNEQFF
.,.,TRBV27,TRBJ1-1,TGTGCCAGCAGGACAACAACAGGGAACACTGAAGCTTTCTTT,CASRTTTGNTEAFF
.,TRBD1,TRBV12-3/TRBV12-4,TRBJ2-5,TGTACCAGCAGCACTTTCCGCCACCGGGACAGGGTCACAGAGACCCAGTACTTC,CTSSTFRHRDRVTETQYF
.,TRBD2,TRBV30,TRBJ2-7,TGTGCCTGGAGACTAGCGGGAGGTGGTTACGAGCAGTACTTC,CAWRLAGGGYEQYF
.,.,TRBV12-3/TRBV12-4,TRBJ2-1,TGTGCCAGCAGTTTAAAAAGGCTATCCTACAATGAGCAGTTCTTC,CASSLKRLSYNEQFF
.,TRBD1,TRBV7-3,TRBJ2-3,TGTGCCAGCAGCTTAAGGACGCCGATTAACAGGGGGACGCAGTATTTT,CASSLRTPINRGTQYF
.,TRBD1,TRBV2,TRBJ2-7,TGTGCCAGCATCTCGGGGACAGGGTCCCACGAGCAGTACTTC,CASISGTGSHEQYF
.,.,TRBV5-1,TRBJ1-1,TGCGCCAGCAGCTTGGAACAGCATTTCGAAGCTTTCTTT,CASSLEQHFEAFF
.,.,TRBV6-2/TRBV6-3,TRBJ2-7,TGTGCCAGCAGTTCCCTGGGGATGGAAACCTACGAGCAGTACTTC,CASSSLGMETYEQYF
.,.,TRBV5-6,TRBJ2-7,TGTGCCAGCGTCCCCAGAATCGGGGTACACGAGCAGTACTTC,CASVPRIGVHEQYF
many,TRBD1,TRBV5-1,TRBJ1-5,TGCGCCAGCAGCTTGGGACAGGGACGCAATCAGCCCCAGCATTTT,CASSLGQGRNQPQHF
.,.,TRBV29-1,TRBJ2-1,TGCATGTGGGGCTCCTACAATGAGCAGTTCTTC,CMWGSYNEQFF
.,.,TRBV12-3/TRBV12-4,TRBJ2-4,TGTGCCAGCAGTACCGGGGCCAAAAACATTCAGTACTTC,CASSTGAKNIQYF
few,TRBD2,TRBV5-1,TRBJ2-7,TGCGCCAGTCAGATAGCGGGAGGGCCTTACGAGCAGTACTTC,CASQIAGGPYEQYF
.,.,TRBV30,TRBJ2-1,TGTGCCTGCCACCGGACGGGGTCCTACAATGAGCAGTTCTTC,CACHRTGSYNEQFF
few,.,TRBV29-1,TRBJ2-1,TGCAGCCTTGGGGGGCTGCGGGCTGAGGGTGAGCAGTTCTTC,CSLGGLRAEGEQFF
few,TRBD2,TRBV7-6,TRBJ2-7,TGTGCCAGCAGCTTGAGTAGCGGGGCCTACGAGCAGTACTTC,CASSLSSGAYEQYF
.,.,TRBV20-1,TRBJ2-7,TGCAGTGCTAGCGCTTTGGCGACGCGAACTCCTTACGAGCAGTACTTC,CSASALATRTPYEQYF
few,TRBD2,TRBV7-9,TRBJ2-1,TGTGCCAGCAGCTCGTTAGCGGGAGTCGGGGATGAGCAGTTCTTC,CASSSLAGVGDEQFF
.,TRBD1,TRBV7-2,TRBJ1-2,TGTGCCAGCAGATTCCCGGGACAGGGGACCTATGGCTACACCTTC,CASRFPGQGTYGYTF
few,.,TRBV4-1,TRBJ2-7,TGCGCCAGCAGCCGGTCACAGGAGGGGCTCGGGGAGCAGTACTTC,CASSRSQEGLGEQYF
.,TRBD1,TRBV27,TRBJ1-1,TGTGCCAGCAGTTTAAACGACAGGGGACACACTGAAGCTTTCTTT,CASSLNDRGHTEAFF
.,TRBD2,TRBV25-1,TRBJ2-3,TGTGCCAGCCCGTTGCGGGAGAGGGCAGATACGCAGTATTTT,CASPLRERADTQYF
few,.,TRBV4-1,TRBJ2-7,TGCGCCAGCAGCAGAAGGTGGAGGAGCGTACCCTCCTACGAGCAGTACTTC,CASSRRWRSVPSYEQYF
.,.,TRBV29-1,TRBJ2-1,TGCAGCGTTGAAACCCTTCGACTGGTTTACAATGAGCAGTTCTTC,CSVETLRLVYNEQFF
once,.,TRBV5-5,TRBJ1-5,TGTGCCAGCAGCTTGGAGCAGGGCGGTCAGCCCCAGCATTTT,CASSLEQGGQPQHF
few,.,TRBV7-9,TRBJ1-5,TGTGCCAGCAGTCTTGACAGCGCCCCTTTCGCGCCCCAGCATTTT,CASSLDSAPFAPQHF
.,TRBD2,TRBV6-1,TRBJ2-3,TGTGCCAGCAGTGAGACTAGCTCTACGGGAGATACGCAGTATTTT,CASSETSSTGDTQYF
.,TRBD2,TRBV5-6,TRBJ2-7,TGTGCCAGCAGCTTGGTTGGTACGGGAGGTTACGAGCAGTACTTC,CASSLVGTGGYEQYF
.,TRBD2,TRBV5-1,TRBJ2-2,TGCGCCAGCAGCACCACTAGCGGGAGGTCCGGGGAGCTGTTTTTT,CASSTTSGRSGELFF